There are many counts of the clone carrying this TCR beta chain. The data were obtained in a study of tumor and adjacent non-tumor tissue in lung cancer. No cell sorting was done before RNA was extracted from the tissue. Three rounds of nested PCR, following a modified ARM-PCR protocol, produced the TCRbeta library. TCRdb re-called the multiplex PCR reads with MiXCR, one entry per CDR3 protein. The repertoire holds fewer than 80,000 distinct CDR3 sequences, around 65% seen once, with around 12% in the top ten. The CDR3 totals 18 residues. Per the germline V gene, CDR1 is MNHNS and CDR2 is SASEGT. With 4 bases clipped from V and 5 bases from J, the junction kept 13 bases outside the gene matches.

The J gene is TRBJ1-5, the V gene TRBV6-1, with 11 bases aligning to TRBD1. The sequence derives from a woman aged 70-85 years with non-small cell lung cancer. Sequencing used lung tumor tissue. This CDR3 is CASSGGQGAGLGDQPQHF. The CDR3 region has the DNA TGTGCCAGCAGTGGAGGACAGGGGGCCGGCCTCGGGGATCAGCCCCAGCATTTT.